Following are 29 T cell receptor beta chains from one sample sequenced in a study of CD8 T cells in Susac syndrome. After extraction with the RNeasy kit, roughly 0.45 to 1 ug of the RNA was reverse transcribed using random hexamers. A single record per CDR3 protein comes from TCRdb applying MiXCR to the immunoSEQ multiplex PCR reads. The profile covers 90,000 to 150,000 distinct CDR3 sequences, with around 90% appearing a single time and roughly 0.15% taken by the ten largest. The sequencing input was CD4+ T cells from PBMCs. The receptors originated from a human donor in good health.

The V gene is TRBV5-1, the J gene TRBJ1-1; a weak D match, TRBD1 (5 bases). The germline V and J ends were trimmed by 2 bases and 3 bases, with 8 bases remaining between them. CDR1 SGHRS and CDR2 YFSETQ come from the germline V gene. There are 13 residues in the CDR3. CDR3 nucleotides: TGCGCCAGCAGCTTCAGGGAAGACACTGAAGCTTTCTTT. This translates into CASSFREDTEAFF. The variable domain in full, with the rest retrieved from reference TRBV5-1 and TRBJ1-1, is KAGVTQTPRYLIKTRGQQVTLSCSPISGHRSVSWYQQTPGQGLQFLFEYFSETQRNKGNFPGRFSGRQFSNSRSEMNVSTLELGDSALYLCASSFREDTEAFFGQGTRLTVV.

The gene calls are TRBV7-3 and TRBJ1-2; 7 bases match TRBD1. The germline gives CDR1 SGHTA, CDR2 FQGTGA. Germline trimming cut 2 bases from V and 7 bases from J; bases unmatched to any gene: 4. The CDR3 length is 13 residues. The CDR3 here is CASSLLDRAGYTF. CDR3 in DNA: TGTGCCAGCAGCTTACTCGACAGGGCTGGCTACACCTTC.

CDR3 coding DNA: TGTGCCAGCAGCTTATGCAGGGGGAGTTATGTTGAAGCTTTCTTT. Residues: CASSLCRGSYVEAFF. The chain carries TRBV7-6 and TRBJ1-1, with 7 bases matching TRBD1. Per the germline V gene, CDR1 is SGHVS and CDR2 is FNYEAQ. The CDR3 consists of 15 residues. The trim removed 2 bases at V and 7 bases at J, leaving 10 bases unmatched.

The rearrangement links TRBV12-3 or TRBV12-4 to TRBJ2-7; 8 bases fit TRBD1. V dropped 4 bases and J dropped 5; count of bases not matched to a gene: 4. This CDR3 has 13 amino acids. CDR3 sequence reads: CASSSPGGHEQYF. The CDR3 DNA reads as TGTGCCAGCAGTTCCCCAGGGGGCCACGAGCAGTACTTC.

The rearrangement links TRBV7-8 to TRBJ2-7; perhaps TRBD2 as D (5 bases). Germline assignment: CDR1 SGHVS and CDR2 FQNEAQ. The CDR3 totals 14 residues. Between the trimmed V and J ends, which lost 3 bases and 7 bases, there was a span of 16 bases. In DNA, the CDR3 is TGTGCCAGCAGCTTGCTCCTAGGGCGCGGGGAGCAGTACTTC. Translating it yields CASSLLLGRGEQYF.

V usage is TRBV6-4 and J usage is TRBJ2-2, with TRBD1 matching over 10 bases. The CDR3 has 15 residues. V gave up 2 bases and J gave up 5 bases; unmatched junction bases: 2. Germline CDR1 MRHNA, CDR2 SNTAGT. CDR3 loop: CASSDGTGVTGELFF. The CDR3 nucleotides read TGTGCCAGCAGTGACGGGACAGGGGTGACCGGGGAGCTGTTTTTT.

The chain carries TRBV25-1 and TRBJ1-5, with D unresolved. V shed 3 bases and J shed 7 bases, with 7 bases lying between them. Germline CDR1 MGHDK, CDR2 SYGVNS. This CDR3 has 12 residues. The CDR3 spells CASSELGQPQHF. CDR3 coding DNA: TGTGCCAGCAGTGAGTTGGGCCAGCCCCAGCATTTT. Together with reference TRBV25-1 and TRBJ1-5, the CDR3 gives the full variable domain: EADIYQTPRYLVIGTGKKITLECSQTMGHDKMYWYQQDPGMELHLIHYSYGVNSTEKGDLSSESTVSRIRTEHFPLTLESARPSHTSQYLCASSELGQPQHFGDGTRLSIL.

This clonotype is a singleton in its sample. The chain combines TRBV19 with TRBJ1-5; D is uncertain. With 7 bases removed from V and 0 bases from J, the gap between germline ends came to 16 bases. Germline assignment: CDR1 LNHDA and CDR2 SQIVND (reference sequence). The CDR3 contains 16 residues. The CDR3 loop reads CASNARRKNSNQPQHF. CDR3 bases: TGTGCCAGTAATGCCAGGCGAAAAAATAGCAATCAGCCCCAGCATTTT.

The chain is built from TRBV4-1 and TRBJ1-4; 9 bases are shared with TRBD1. The V and J ends lost 4 bases and 8 bases, in that order; junction bases with no gene match: 8. The length of the CDR3 is 15 residues. Germline V gene sequence: CDR1 MGHRA, CDR2 YSYEKL. CDR3 bases: TGCGCCAGCAGCCTCGGGGGACAGGGCCCCGAAAAACTGTTTTTT. Translating it yields CASSLGGQGPEKLFF.

V gene TRBV15 combines with J gene TRBJ2-3, with TRBD2 identical over 9 bases. Per the germline V gene, CDR1 is LNHNV and CDR2 is YYDKDF (reference sequence). The CDR3 is 16 residues long. Trimming removed 3 bases from V and 4 bases from J; junction bases left unmatched: 8. CDR3 nucleotides: TGTGCCACCAGCAGCAAGAGGCGGGAGGGGGCAGATACGCAGTATTTT. Residues: CATSSKRREGADTQYF.

The gene calls are TRBV12-3 or TRBV12-4 and TRBJ1-1; 8 nucleotides agree with TRBD1. With 3 bases clipped from V and 5 bases from J, the junction kept 2 bases outside the gene matches. The CDR3 covers 13 residues. CDR3 amino acids: CASSFTGGTEAFF. CDR3 sequence (DNA): TGTGCCAGCAGTTTCACAGGGGGGACTGAAGCTTTCTTT.

The chain combines TRBV12-5 with TRBJ2-5; 7 nucleotides align to TRBD1. The germline V gene has CDR1 LGHNT and CDR2 FRNRAP. V lost 4 bases and J lost 2; bases outside the gene matches: 10. This CDR3 has 16 amino acids. CDR3 protein: CASGSGTGTDQETQYF. In DNA form, the CDR3 reads TGTGCTAGTGGTTCGGGTACCGGGACAGATCAAGAGACCCAGTACTTC. Using reference TRBV12-5 and TRBJ2-5 for the parts outside the CDR3, the full variable domain is DARVTQTPRHKVTEMGQEVTMRCQPILGHNTVFWYRQTMMQGLELLAYFRNRAPLDDSGMPKDRFSAEMPDATLATLKIQPSEPRDSAVYFCASGSGTGTDQETQYFGPGTRLLVL.

The chain recombines TRBV29-1 with TRBJ2-3; 9 bases agree with TRBD2. The J segment lost 3 bases and the V segment lost 0 bases, leaving 4 bases of the junction unmatched. CDR3 length: 15 residues. The germline gives CDR1 SQVTM, CDR2 ANQGSEA. The CDR3 spells CSVEERGGRTDTQYF. The CDR3 DNA reads TGCAGCGTTGAAGAGCGGGGGGGCAGGACAGATACGCAGTATTTT.

The sample holds one count of this clonotype. The chain is built from TRBV6-2 or TRBV6-3 and TRBJ1-5; TRBD1 agrees at 9 bases. Trimming took 6 bases from V and 5 from J; bases not matched to a gene: 2. Germline V gene lookup returns CDR1 MNHEY and CDR2 SVGEGT. The CDR3 consists of 13 residues. CDR3 nucleotide sequence: TGTGCCAGCAGGAGGACAGGGGATCAGCCCCAGCATTTT. Amino acid sequence: CASRRTGDQPQHF.

The chain is built from TRBV20-1 and TRBJ2-7, with D possibly being TRBD1 or TRBD2 (5 bases each). V lost 0 bases and J 4 bases, leaving 16 bases between the germline ends. The CDR3 consists of 15 residues. The germline CDR1 and CDR2 sequences are DFQATT and SNEGSKA (reference sequence). Here the CDR3 reads CSARDLRGPGYEQYF. CDR3 coding DNA: TGCAGTGCTAGAGACTTACGGGGCCCTGGGTACGAGCAGTACTTC.

The CDR3 loop is CSVDLGQGNTEAFF. The CDR3 DNA reads TGCAGCGTTGACCTGGGACAGGGAAACACTGAAGCTTTCTTT. This chain joins TRBV29-1 and TRBJ1-1; 9 bases are shared with TRBD1. V lost 3 bases, J lost 2 bases, and 4 bases stayed unmatched. The CDR3 extends over 14 amino acids. Germline assignment: CDR1 SQVTM and CDR2 ANQGSEA.

This clonotype was detected once. The rearrangement uses TRBV6-5 and TRBJ2-2; D remains unclear. This CDR3 is 13 amino acids long. The germline V and J ends were trimmed by 5 bases and 4 bases, with 8 bases remaining between them. Germline V gives CDR1 MNHEY, CDR2 SVGAGI. The chain's CDR3 is CASSRRVTGELFF. The CDR3, as DNA: TGTGCCAGCAGTCGAAGGGTCACCGGGGAGCTGTTTTTT.

The chain joins TRBV21-1 to TRBJ2-7. TRBV21-1 is termed a pseudogene. The CDR3 covers 9 residues. This CDR3 is CASKPARYF. Written as DNA, the CDR3 is TGTGCCAGCAAGCCAGCTCGGTACTTC.

The chain uses TRBV11-2 and TRBJ1-1; 11 nucleotides match TRBD1. The CDR3 runs to 15 residues. Germline CDR1 SGHAT, CDR2 FQNNGV. V dropped 4 bases and J dropped 4; count of bases not matched to a gene: 5. CDR3 DNA: TGTGCCAGCAGCTCAGGACAGGGGGCTGGCACTGAAGCTTTCTTT. This sequence encodes CASSSGQGAGTEAFF. Supplemented by reference TRBV11-2 and TRBJ1-1, the full variable domain reads EAGVAQSPRYKIIEKRQSVAFWCNPISGHATLYWYQQILGQGPKLLIQFQNNGVVDDSQLPKDRFSAERLKGVDSTLKIQPAKLEDSAVYLCASSSGQGAGTEAFFGQGTRLTVV.

The chain couples TRBV6-2 or TRBV6-3 to TRBJ1-2, with D hard to call. V lost 3 bases, J lost 7 bases, and 12 bases lay in between. The CDR3 runs 13 residues. The germline gives CDR1 MNHEY, CDR2 SVGEGT. The CDR3 nucleotides are TGTGCCAGCAGTTATTCTTCTGTGTCTGGCTACACCTTC. It translates to CASSYSSVSGYTF.

The rearrangement joins TRBV7-2 to TRBJ2-2; either TRBD1 or TRBD2 may fit D (5 bases each). The CDR3 is 13 amino acids. Germline V lookup: CDR1 SGHTA, CDR2 FQGNSA. The V gene lost 5 bases and the J gene lost 7 bases, with 11 bases spanning the gap. The CDR3 here is CASSRDGVGELFF. DNA for the CDR3: TGTGCCAGCAGCCGGGACGGGGTCGGGGAGCTGTTTTTT.

This clonotype was observed a handful of times. The chain combines TRBV2 with TRBJ2-7, with D unclear. Germline CDR1 is SNHLY and CDR2 is FYNNEI. With 8 bases removed from V and 3 bases from J, the gap between germline ends came to 5 bases. The CDR3 totals 10 residues. CDR3 in amino acids: CASQGYEQYF. For the CDR3, the DNA is TGTGCCAGCCAAGGCTACGAGCAGTACTTC.

The J gene is TRBJ2-1, the V gene TRBV29-1, with a tentative D call TRBD1 (5 bases). V was cut by 3 bases and J by 9 bases, with 15 bases left in between. The CDR3 spans 13 residues. Germline-derived CDR1 and CDR2 are SQVTM and ANQGSEA. The CDR3 coding sequence is TGCAGCGTTGAGAAAAGGGGATTGGGTGAGCAGTTCTTC. Translated: CSVEKRGLGEQFF.

The chain links TRBV7-9 to TRBJ1-1, with D maybe TRBD1 (5 bases). From germline, CDR1 is SEHNR and CDR2 FQNEAQ (reference sequence). V was clipped by 5 bases and J by 2 bases, with 21 bases between them. The CDR3 has 17 residues. The CDR3, as DNA: TGTGCCAGCAGCCCCCGGCCGGCGACAGAACTTAACACTGAAGCTTTCTTT. Its protein is CASSPRPATELNTEAFF.

The chain recombines TRBV5-1 with TRBJ1-2; D call uncertain. Trimming left V 6 bases short and J 9 bases short, with 18 bases between. This CDR3 comprises 13 residues. Germline V gene lookup returns CDR1 SGHRS and CDR2 YFSETQ. The CDR3 sequence: CASNSGSSESYTF. CDR3 bases: TGCGCCAGCAACTCCGGGTCCTCCGAGAGCTACACCTTC. Full variable domain (outside the CDR3, taken from reference TRBV5-1 and TRBJ1-2): KAGVTQTPRYLIKTRGQQVTLSCSPISGHRSVSWYQQTPGQGLQFLFEYFSETQRNKGNFPGRFSGRQFSNSRSEMNVSTLELGDSALYLCASNSGSSESYTFGSGTRLTVV.

J is TRBJ2-2 and V is TRBV5-1; D unresolved. Germline V gives CDR1 SGHRS, CDR2 YFSETQ. V was cut by 2 bases and J by 4 bases, with 15 bases left in between. The CDR3 is made up of 16 amino acids. Here the CDR3 reads CASSFFEEPSTGELFF. CDR3 coding DNA: TGCGCCAGCAGCTTTTTCGAGGAGCCCAGCACCGGGGAGCTGTTTTTT.

The chain links TRBV6-6 to TRBJ1-2; 7 nucleotides agree with TRBD1. Germline CDR1 reads MNHNY; CDR2 reads SVGAGI (reference sequence). This CDR3 is built from 13 residues. V dropped 5 bases and J dropped 5; count of bases not matched to a gene: 5. The CDR3 DNA reads TGTGCCAGCAGTAAGCAGGGGGGGTATGGCTACACCTTC. Residues: CASSKQGGYGYTF.

The chain recombines TRBV19 with TRBJ1-2; a possible D gene is TRBD1 (5 bases). The V and J ends lost 8 bases and 7 bases respectively, with 20 bases between them. The CDR3 is 14 residues long. Germline assignment: CDR1 LNHDA and CDR2 SQIVND (reference sequence). In nucleotides, the CDR3 is TGTGCCAGTCGTTTGGGCAGGGTAGGCGGTGGCTACACCTTC. Residues: CASRLGRVGGGYTF.

Only one count was recorded for this clonotype. The rearrangement joins TRBV19 to TRBJ2-1, with D possibly TRBD1 on 6 matching bases. This CDR3 is 15 amino acids long. Germline V gives CDR1 LNHDA, CDR2 SQIVND (reference sequence). V was clipped by 5 bases and J by 9 bases, with 20 bases between them. The CDR3 reads CASSPGTPLESEQFF. The CDR3 DNA sequence: TGTGCCAGTAGTCCCGGGACACCCCTAGAGAGTGAGCAGTTCTTC.